Listed below are T cell receptor beta chains from one sample, sequenced in a study of tumor-infiltrating lymphocytes in primary liver carcinoma. TCRdb fed the multiplex PCR reads into MiXCR, producing one record per CDR3 protein. The sample consists of 45,000 to 55,000 distinct CDR3 sequences, around three quarters of them appearing once. Sequencing input: liver tumor tissue from sampling region 2. These receptors all stem from a middle-aged man with primary liver carcinoma and hepatitis B virus infection. CDR3s include the opening cysteine and the closing phenylalanine or tryptophan. Each record gives: CDR3 length, clone size, V gene, J gene, D gene, CDR3 protein. D genes are given only for firm matches. Clone size is not always given. Where it is, it says once, few, many or a class for expanded clones.

>15|medium-sized|TRBV4-1|TRBJ1-5|.
CASSRGGGDGQPQHF
>16|.|TRBV7-9|TRBJ2-7|.
CTSSLAAGQALREQYF
>13|many|TRBV7-9|TRBJ2-5|.
CASSLNQGETQYF
>14|.|TRBV5-5|TRBJ2-5|.
CASSLERGGETQYF
>14|.|TRBV18|TRBJ1-1|.
CASTPPNRGTEAFF
>13|.|TRBV5-8|TRBJ1-5|TRBD1
CARSSDRGQPQHF
>14|.|TRBV10-3|TRBJ2-7|.
CAISDGRGRAEQYF
>15|many|TRBV10-1|TRBJ2-7|TRBD2
CASSPGTSGNYEQYF
>14|.|TRBV11-2|TRBJ2-7|.
CARSLTEEAYEQYF
>15|.|TRBV5-4|TRBJ2-7|.
CASAWGGLVGDEQYF
>14|.|TRBV11-2|TRBJ2-7|.
CASSLGRSFHERYF
>14|.|TRBV4-1|TRBJ2-7|.
CASSQDGDRDEHYF
>11|many|TRBV10-3|TRBJ2-1|.
CAIRNNDEQFF
>15|.|TRBV5-1|TRBJ2-3|TRBD2
CASHSSGNVADMQYF
>14|few|TRBV7-9|TRBJ2-7|TRBD1
CAGSSRDRGNEQYF
>13|.|TRBV12-3/TRBV12-4|TRBJ2-7|.
CDSTRRVYYDQYF
>13|.|TRBV4-1|TRBJ1-2|.
CDSNETANYGYTF
>14|.|TRBV29-1|TRBJ1-4|.
CSLGVTSTNQKLFF
>18|.|TRBV11-2|TRBJ2-1|.
CASNLGWGAGHFSNEQFF
>12|.|TRBV10-3|TRBJ1-2|.
CAISAGSEGYPF
>11|.|TRBV6-5|TRBJ2-7|.
CASNYSREQYF
>15|.|TRBV20-1|TRBJ2-5|TRBD2
CSARDLAGAEETQYF
>14|.|TRBV7-3|TRBJ2-2|TRBD2
CASSYEREHVELFF
>15|.|TRBV11-2|TRBJ2-1|.
CVSSQTRDRANELFF
>15|many|TRBV6-5|TRBJ2-7|TRBD2
CASSRGLAGEYEQYF
>15|.|TRBV11-2|TRBJ2-2|.
CVSSFGAANTGGLFF
>15|once|TRBV7-2|TRBJ2-1|.
CACSLYSWLNNEQFF
>14|once|TRBV6-6|TRBJ2-7|.
CAIGGQQHLYEQYF
>14|.|TRBV7-2|TRBJ2-7|.
CASSLCGRLYEQYF
>14|few|TRBV7-2|TRBJ1-1|.
CASSLRIGDTEAFF
>14|few|TRBV29-1|TRBJ2-5|TRBD1
CSVQGTGGTETQYF
>15|many|TRBV28|TRBJ1-1|.
CASSRTDSLNTEAFF
>13|many|TRBV7-9|TRBJ2-7|TRBD1
CASSFTGVQEQYF
>15|.|TRBV4-1|TRBJ1-1|.
CASSQALSLNTETFF
>18|.|TRBV6-5|TRBJ2-6|TRBD1
CASSLWTGVKAGAIVLTF
>13|.|TRBV11-1|TRBJ1-5|.
CASSFGPGQPQHF
>14|.|TRBV6-5|TRBJ2-7|TRBD1
CASSYAETGDVRYF
>14|few|TRBV10-3|TRBJ1-1|.
CVISEASRNTEAFF
>14|few|TRBV20-1|TRBJ2-3|TRBD2
CSAGTSGYTDTQYF
>14|.|TRBV6-5|TRBJ1-4|.
CVSSSRTDNEKLFF
>14|.|TRBV6-2/TRBV6-3|TRBJ1-4|.
CANSRTGWREKLFF
>13|once|TRBV4-1|TRBJ2-7|.
CASGQDLYYEQYF
>15|once|TRBV10-2|TRBJ2-5|.
CASSEGLPIQETLYF
>12|many|TRBV29-1|TRBJ1-2|.
CSVGGSSSGYTF
>14|many|TRBV10-3|TRBJ2-7|TRBD2
CATASSGSLDEQYF
>15|.|TRBV7-3|TRBJ2-2|TRBD1
CASSPVTGDIGELFF
>13|many|TRBV6-5|TRBJ1-1|.
CASSSQTRTEAFF
>16|once|TRBV4-2|TRBJ1-1|TRBD1
CASSEGLQGGNTGAFF